Here is one T cell receptor beta chain with its context. Profiling relied on immunoSEQ multiplex PCR, and the TCRdb table lists in-frame clones only, not all of them. The data contain approximately 72,000 clones, around 80% of them singletons. This specimen belongs to a study of OX40 agonist ivuxolimab in advanced cancers. Germline CDR1 is SGHDN and CDR2 is FVKESK. The CDR3 covers 18 residues. Trimming took 1 base from V and 0 from J, leaving 15 bases between them. Here the sequenced sample was CD4+ or CD8+ T cells sorted from blood, taken in a trial of the OX40 agonist ivuxolimab. The chain couples TRBV14 to TRBJ1-4; no definite D call. This TCR derives from an adult with an advanced solid tumor such as melanoma, head and neck, liver or kidney cancer. CDR3 in DNA: TGTGCCAGCAGCCAAGGGCCCAGTTTTCCTGCAACTAATGAAAAACTGTTTTTT. Residues: CASSQGPSFPATNEKLFF.